What follows are 22 T cell receptor beta chains derived from one specimen sequenced in a study of CD8 T cells in ankylosing spondylitis. TCRdb re-analysed the 5' RACE reads in MiXCR, keeping a single row per CDR3 protein. The sample yields roughly 240,000 distinct CDR3 sequences, around 8% seen once. The sample was blood, either unsorted or a sorted T cell fraction (not recorded which). These receptors all come from a female donor with ankylosing spondylitis or in good health (not recorded which).

Many counts were recorded for this clonotype. V gene TRBV18 combines with J gene TRBJ2-7, with 11 bases identical to TRBD2. Germline V gene data show CDR1 as KGHSH and CDR2 as LQKENI. Trimming removed 3 bases from V and 4 bases from J; junction bases left unmatched: 8. The CDR3 runs 16 residues. CDR3 coding DNA: TGTGCCAGCTCACCGCCCGCACTAGCGGGAGTATACGAGCAGTACTTC. It translates to CASSPPALAGVYEQYF.

This clonotype was detected ten times or more. The chain is built from TRBV5-1 and TRBJ2-1; TRBD2 aligns across 10 bases. Per germline, CDR1 SGHRS and CDR2 YFSETQ. CDR3 length: 15 residues. With V trimmed by 6 bases and J by 5 bases, 8 bases remained unmatched. The CDR3 nucleotides are TGCGCCAGCAACCCCAGGACTAGCGGAAACAATGAGCAGTTCTTC. It encodes CASNPRTSGNNEQFF.

In this sample, this clonotype turned up a few times. This chain connects TRBV11-2 to TRBJ2-7; no definite D call. The V gene lost 4 bases and the J gene lost 5 bases, with 6 bases spanning the gap. This CDR3 comprises 11 residues. Looked up from germline, CDR1 is SGHAT and CDR2 is FQNNGV. The chain's CDR3 is CASSYEDEQYF. The CDR3 nucleotides are TGTGCCAGCAGCTATGAGGACGAGCAGTACTTC.

This clonotype was recorded many times. V usage is TRBV29-1 and J usage is TRBJ2-1; maybe TRBD1 (5 bases). V dropped 3 bases and J dropped 5 bases, with 14 bases sitting between them. Per the germline V gene, CDR1 is SQVTM and CDR2 is ANQGSEA. The length of the CDR3 is 14 residues. The CDR3 spells CSVEDIPSHNEQFF. The CDR3 DNA is TGCAGCGTTGAGGACATACCGTCCCACAATGAGCAGTTCTTC.

This clonotype occurred many times. At one end the junction does not follow the germline gene, possibly because of a read error. The chain carries TRBV7-7 and TRBJ2-1; 7 bases are a match to TRBD1. Germline values: CDR1 SSHAT, CDR2 FNYEAQ (reference sequence). The CDR3 spans 13 residues. The CDR3: CASSLRDSNEQFF. The CDR3 DNA is TGTGCTAGCAGCCTCCGGGACAGCAATGAGCAGTTCTTC.

This chain joins TRBV7-9 and TRBJ1-1; D call uncertain. Germline CDR1 SEHNR, CDR2 FQNEAQ (reference sequence). The V end was cut by 5 bases, the J end by 0 bases, with 1 base between. The length of the CDR3 is 11 residues. The CDR3 loop is CASSVNTEAFF. The CDR3 nucleotides read TGTGCCAGCAGCGTGAACACTGAAGCTTTCTTT.

This clonotype was seen at least ten times. The V gene is TRBV24-1, the J gene TRBJ1-5; D is ambiguous. Trimming pared 4 bases from V and 10 bases from J, leaving 10 bases between. The CDR3 is 12 amino acids. Germline-derived CDR1 and CDR2 are KGHDR and SFDVKD. The CDR3 is CATSDQTGPQHF. The CDR3 DNA is TGTGCCACCAGTGACCAGACGGGACCCCAGCATTTT.

This CDR3 reads CASSPEDSSVDGYTF. The CDR3 region has the DNA TGTGCCAGCAGCCCTGAGGACAGCTCCGTTGATGGCTACACCTTC. The chain recombines TRBV7-2 with TRBJ1-2; D might be TRBD1 (6 bases). Per the germline V gene, CDR1 is SGHTA and CDR2 is FQGNSA. V gave up 5 bases and J gave up 6 bases, with 19 bases separating them. The CDR3 totals 15 residues. The variable domain in full, completed from reference TRBV7-2 and TRBJ1-2, reads GAGVSQSPSNKVTEKGKDVELRCDPISGHTALYWYRQSLGQGLEFLIYFQGNSAPDKSGLPSDRFSAERTGGSVSTLTIQRTQQEDSAVYLCASSPEDSSVDGYTFGSGTRLTVV.

This clonotype was seen ten or more times. The chain joins TRBV11-3 to TRBJ2-2; 7 nucleotides align to TRBD1. From germline, CDR1 is SGHNT and CDR2 YENEEA. Germline trimming cut 3 bases from V and 3 bases from J; bases unmatched to any gene: 4. There are 15 residues in the CDR3. In nucleotides, the CDR3 is TGTGCCAGCAGCTTGGTAGGGACAGACACCGGGGAGCTGTTTTTT. This codes for CASSLVGTDTGELFF.

The chain uses TRBV7-9 and TRBJ2-5, with TRBD2 identical over 8 bases. The germline V gene encodes CDR1 SEHNR and CDR2 FQNEAQ (reference sequence). V was clipped by 6 bases and J by 5 bases; unmatched bases: 8. CDR3 length: 14 residues. In DNA form, the CDR3 reads TGTGCCAGCAGTCGGGGGGGGCTTCGGGAGACCCAGTACTTC. Protein sequence: CASSRGGLRETQYF. Complete variable domain (other parts from reference TRBV7-9 and TRBJ2-5): DTGVSQNPRHKITKRGQNVTFRCDPISEHNRLYWYRQTLGQGPEFLTYFQNEAQLEKSRLLSDRFSAERPKGSFSTLEIQRTEQGDSAMYLCASSRGGLRETQYFGPGTRLLVL.

The sample holds one count of this clonotype. The chain has TRBV7-2 and TRBJ2-1; maybe TRBD1 (5 bases). Trimming cost V 2 bases and J 5 bases, with 16 bases left between them. Germline V CDR1 and CDR2: SGHTA, FQGNSA. The CDR3 spans 16 residues. The CDR3 nucleotides are TGTGCCAGCAGCTTAAGTCAGGGCAGCCCCCACAATGAGCAGTTCTTC. Its translation is CASSLSQGSPHNEQFF.

This clonotype was counted at least ten times. The rearrangement links TRBV6-2 or TRBV6-3 to TRBJ2-7, with a weak D call TRBD1 (6 bases). The germline V and J ends were trimmed by 3 bases and 3 bases, with 18 bases remaining between them. Germline values: CDR1 MNHEY, CDR2 SVGEGT. The CDR3 is 16 amino acids. CDR3 region: CASSYPAPEGDYEQYF. DNA for the CDR3: TGTGCCAGCAGTTATCCTGCCCCCGAGGGGGACTACGAGCAGTACTTC.

Ten or more counts support this clonotype. The chain couples TRBV7-9 to TRBJ1-1; D gene ambiguous. This CDR3 has 14 residues. V dropped 4 bases and J dropped 1 base, with 10 bases sitting between them. Germline CDR1 SEHNR, CDR2 FQNEAQ (reference sequence). In DNA form, the CDR3 reads TGTGCCAGCAGCTCTCCGGGAGGGAACACTGAAGCTTTCTTT. It is translated as CASSSPGGNTEAFF.

As DNA, the CDR3 is TGTGCCAGCAGACACACGGACACAGATACGCAGTATTTT. Amino acid sequence: CASRHTDTDTQYF. The chain has TRBV7-2 and TRBJ2-3; no reliable D call. Trimming shortened V by 6 bases and J by 2 bases, and 9 bases separated the two germline ends. The CDR3 extends over 13 amino acids. Germline V gene lookup returns CDR1 SGHTA and CDR2 FQGNSA.

This clonotype showed up many times. The chain employs TRBV20-1 and TRBJ2-1, with 9 bases lining up with TRBD1. CDR3 length: 14 residues. Unmatched junction bases numbered 2, after V lost 1 base and J lost 4 bases. Germline-derived CDR1 and CDR2 are DFQATT and SNEGSKA (reference sequence). CDR3 sequence reads: CSARVQGAYNEQFF. CDR3 DNA sequence: TGCAGTGCTAGAGTACAGGGGGCGTACAATGAGCAGTTCTTC.

The table lists this clonotype with many counts. The rearrangement uses TRBV28 and TRBJ1-4; no clear D. The CDR3 is 14 residues long. The germline V gene encodes CDR1 MDHEN and CDR2 SYDVKM. Trimming cost V 4 bases and J 3 bases, with 9 bases left between them. CDR3 DNA sequence: TGTGCCAGCAGTTCAGAGGCCCCTAATGAAAAACTGTTTTTT. Its translation is CASSSEAPNEKLFF.

This clonotype was seen many times. This chain uses TRBV6-1 with TRBJ1-3, with D uncertain. V lost 6 bases to trimming and J lost 4 bases, with 10 bases between them. The CDR3 extends over 13 amino acids. Germline V gene sequence: CDR1 MNHNS, CDR2 SASEGT. CDR3 residues: CASSLNLGNTIYF. DNA of the CDR3: TGTGCCAGCAGCCTAAACCTCGGAAACACCATATATTTT.

This clonotype has a handful of counts. V usage is TRBV11-1 and J usage is TRBJ2-7, with 7 positions matching TRBD2. Germline V gene lookup returns CDR1 SGHAT and CDR2 FQDESV (reference sequence). The V and J ends lost 0 bases and 5 bases, in that order; junction bases with no gene match: 7. CDR3 length equals 15 residues. CDR3 sequence reads: CASSLARENLHEQYF. The CDR3 DNA sequence: TGTGCCAGCAGCTTAGCGCGGGAGAATCTCCACGAGCAGTACTTC.

The sample holds many counts of this clonotype. The J gene is TRBJ2-3, the V gene TRBV2, with 10 bases that match TRBD2. The CDR3 spans 15 residues. The J segment lost 0 bases and the V segment lost 9 bases, leaving 6 bases of the junction unmatched. Germline assignment: CDR1 SNHLY and CDR2 FYNNEI. CDR3 amino acids: CAREGTSASTDTQYF. DNA for the CDR3: TGTGCCAGAGAGGGGACTAGCGCAAGCACAGATACGCAGTATTTT.

This clonotype occurred many times. This chain uses TRBV25-1 with TRBJ1-1, with 8 bases aligning to TRBD1. The V and J ends lost 0 bases and 6 bases, in that order; junction bases with no gene match: 12. Germline assignment: CDR1 MGHDK and CDR2 SYGVNS. The CDR3 has 17 amino acids. CDR3 amino acids: CASSEYQGARGRAEAFF. The CDR3 bases are TGTGCCAGCAGTGAATATCAGGGGGCGCGGGGTAGAGCTGAAGCTTTCTTT.

V is TRBV7-9 and J is TRBJ1-2, with D possibly matching TRBD1 (5 bases). The CDR3 covers 11 residues. Germline loops: CDR1 SEHNR, CDR2 FQNEAQ (reference sequence). Trimming shortened V by 5 bases and J by 6 bases, and 7 bases separated the two germline ends. The CDR3 coding sequence is TGTGCCAGCAGCGACAGTGATGGCTACACCTTC. Translated: CASSDSDGYTF.

At least ten counts were recorded for this clonotype. The J gene is TRBJ1-6, the V gene TRBV5-5, with D perhaps matching TRBD1 (6 bases). V lost 4 bases to trimming and J lost 6 bases, with 11 bases between them. Germline assignment: CDR1 SGHKS and CDR2 YYEKEE (reference sequence). CDR3 length: 14 residues. The CDR3: CASSMDSLNSPLHF. CDR3 coding DNA: TGTGCCAGCAGCATGGACAGCCTTAATTCACCCCTCCACTTT.